Shown below are 10 T cell receptor beta chains from a single sample sequenced in a study of control samples from healthy donors and cancer patients. Sequencing was performed with immunoSEQ multiplex PCR; in TCRdb, only in-frame clones are kept and a portion is missing. The sample lists about 55,000 clones, about 96% occurring once. The sample comprised blood. Receptor source: a woman between 18 and 29 years old in good health.

The chain is built from TRBV6-5 and TRBJ1-2; 9 bases line up with TRBD1. J was trimmed by 8 bases and V by 6 bases; bases with no gene match: 7. Germline assignment: CDR1 MNHEY and CDR2 SVGAGI. This CDR3 contains 13 residues. The CDR3 region is CASSPDRGGGYTF. CDR3 bases: TGTGCCAGCAGCCCCGACAGGGGGGGAGGCTACACCTTC.

By share, this clone counts as medium-sized. The V call is TRBV6-4, the J call TRBJ2-2; D is tentatively TRBD1 or TRBD2 (5 bases each). The CDR3 contains 14 residues. Germline CDR1 is MRHNA and CDR2 is SNTAGT. The ends were cut back, 3 bases at V and 3 bases at J, with 8 bases in the middle. In DNA form, the CDR3 reads TGTGCCAGCAGTGAGGGGACGGACACCGGGGAGCTGTTTTTT. The encoded protein is CASSEGTDTGELFF.

CDR3: CASSSRQEFGEQYF. The CDR3 DNA reads as TGCGCCAGCAGCTCCCGACAGGAGTTTGGCGAGCAGTACTTC. The V gene is TRBV5-1, the J gene TRBJ2-7; D may be TRBD1 (6 bases). Trimming stripped 3 bases from V and 6 bases from J, with 16 bases between. Germline V gene data show CDR1 as SGHRS and CDR2 as YFSETQ. This CDR3 contains 14 residues.

This chain links TRBV6-5 with TRBJ1-5, with D unclear. CDR1 and CDR2 (germline): MNHEY, SVGAGI. The CDR3 has 15 amino acids. The V and J ends lost 6 bases and 2 bases respectively, with 14 bases between them. This chain's CDR3 is CASRRLSVGNQPQHF. The CDR3 bases are TGTGCCAGCAGGCGCTTGTCGGTGGGCAATCAGCCCCAGCATTTT.

The rearrangement uses TRBV7-3 and TRBJ1-6; D is perhaps TRBD1 (5 bases). Trimming shortened V by 1 base and J by 10 bases, and 14 bases separated the two germline ends. This CDR3 is built from 15 residues. Looked up from germline, CDR1 is SGHTA and CDR2 is FQGTGA. CDR3 DNA: TGTGCCAGCAGCTTAAAGCCAGGGAGTGGATCACCCCTCCACTTT. It codes for CASSLKPGSGSPLHF.

This sequence joins TRBV6-5 and TRBJ1-1; TRBD1 might be the D (5 bases). This CDR3 region has 14 residues. The germline V gene encodes CDR1 MNHEY and CDR2 SVGAGI. The ends were cut back, 4 bases at V and 1 base at J, with 10 bases in the middle. The CDR3 region is CASSSGMENTEAFF. CDR3 coding DNA: TGTGCCAGCAGTTCAGGGATGGAGAACACTGAAGCTTTCTTT.

This chain connects TRBV9 to TRBJ2-5; 10 bases map to TRBD1. V shed 4 bases, J shed 4 bases, and the junction held 7 bases outside the gene matches. CDR3 length: 15 residues. The germline CDR1 and CDR2 sequences are SGDLS and YYNGEE. CDR3 nucleotide sequence: TGTGCCAGCAGCACGGGACAGGGGATGGGAGAGACCCAGTACTTC. Residues: CASSTGQGMGETQYF.

The CDR3 reads CASSPKRVGEKLFF. CDR3 bases: TGTGCCAGCAGCCCCAAAAGAGTGGGTGAAAAACTGTTTTTT. The chain links TRBV7-8 to TRBJ1-4; D remains unclear. The germline CDR1 and CDR2 sequences are SGHVS and FQNEAQ. Trimming cost V 5 bases and J 7 bases, with 14 bases left between them. This CDR3 is 14 amino acids long.

V and J are TRBV7-8 and TRBJ2-7; 11 positions match TRBD1. Germline V gives CDR1 SGHVS, CDR2 FQNEAQ. Trimming cost V 5 bases and J 3 bases; bases outside gene matches: 6. The CDR3 loop spans 15 amino acids. CDR3 bases: TGTGCCAGCAGCGCGGCGGGACAGGGGGGCTACGAGCAGTACTTC. Encoded protein: CASSAAGQGGYEQYF. Combining the CDR3 with reference TRBV7-8 and TRBJ2-7 gives the whole variable domain GAGVSQSPRYKVAKRGQDVALRCDPISGHVSLFWYQQALGQGPEFLTYFQNEAQLDKSGLPSDRFFAERPEGSVSTLKIQRTQQEDSAVYLCASSAAGQGGYEQYFGPGTRLTVT.

The chain combines TRBV5-1 with TRBJ2-2; 7 bases are shared with TRBD2. J was trimmed by 5 bases and V by 1 base; bases with no gene match: 8. CDR3 length: 16 residues. The germline CDR1 and CDR2 sequences are SGHRS and YFSETQ. In DNA form, the CDR3 reads TGCGCCAGCAGCTTGATGGCGGGGGTTTCGACCGGGGAGCTGTTTTTT. Translation: CASSLMAGVSTGELFF.